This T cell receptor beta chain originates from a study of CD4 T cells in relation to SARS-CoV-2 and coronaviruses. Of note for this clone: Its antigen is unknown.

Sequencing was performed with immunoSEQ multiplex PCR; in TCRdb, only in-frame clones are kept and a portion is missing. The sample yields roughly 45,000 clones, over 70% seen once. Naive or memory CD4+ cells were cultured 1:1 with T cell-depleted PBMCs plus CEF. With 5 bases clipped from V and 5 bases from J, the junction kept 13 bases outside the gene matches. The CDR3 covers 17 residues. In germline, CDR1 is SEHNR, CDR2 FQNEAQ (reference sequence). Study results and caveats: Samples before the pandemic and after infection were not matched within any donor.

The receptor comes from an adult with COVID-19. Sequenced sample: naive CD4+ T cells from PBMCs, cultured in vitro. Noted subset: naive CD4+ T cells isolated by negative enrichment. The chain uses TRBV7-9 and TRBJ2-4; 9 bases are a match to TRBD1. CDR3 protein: CASSPRGWTGAENIQYF. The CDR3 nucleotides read TGTGCCAGCAGCCCACGGGGGTGGACAGGGGCCGAAAACATTCAGTACTTC.